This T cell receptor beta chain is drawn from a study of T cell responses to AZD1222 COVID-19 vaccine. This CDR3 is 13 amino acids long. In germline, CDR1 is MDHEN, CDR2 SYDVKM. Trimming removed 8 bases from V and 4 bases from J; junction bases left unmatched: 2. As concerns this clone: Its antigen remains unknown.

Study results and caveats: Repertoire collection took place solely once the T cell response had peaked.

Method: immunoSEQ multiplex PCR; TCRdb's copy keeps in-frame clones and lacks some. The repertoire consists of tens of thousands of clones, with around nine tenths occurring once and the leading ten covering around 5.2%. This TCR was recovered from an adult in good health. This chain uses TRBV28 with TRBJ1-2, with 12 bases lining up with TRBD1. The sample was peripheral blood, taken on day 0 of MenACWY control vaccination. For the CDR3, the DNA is TGTGCCAGCTGGGACAGGGGGCTCTATGGCTACACCTTC. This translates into CASWDRGLYGYTF.